A selection of T cell receptor beta chains follows, all from one sample in a study of blood T cell repertoires in COVID-19. The protocol was immunoSEQ multiplex PCR, while the TCRdb copy is restricted to in-frame clones and leaves out a portion. The sample records under 300,000 clones, 82% being singletons. Sequencing used peripheral blood. The receptors derive from a woman of 80 years or more with active or convalescent COVID-19. The CDR3 runs from the conserved cysteine through the conserved F or W. The order of the fields is J gene, clone size, D gene, V gene, CDR3 protein, CDR3 DNA. A D gene is named only where the DNA matches it firmly. For some rows the clone size is stated as once, few or many, or as a class when expanded; others skip it.

TRBJ2-1 NA TRBD2 TRBV19 CASSTSGNEQFF TGTGCCAGTAGTACTAGCGGCAATGAGCAGTTCTTC
TRBJ1-3 NA TRBD1 TRBV2 CATTGQGGNTIYF TGTGCCACAACTGGACAGGGGGGAAACACCATATATTTT
TRBJ2-1 NA TRBD2 TRBV5-1 CASLTSGGRSMYYNEQFF TGCGCCAGCCTGACTAGCGGGGGCAGATCAATGTATTACAATGAGCAGTTCTTC
TRBJ2-7 NA TRBD2 TRBV3-1/TRBV3-2 CASSQREGGHEQYF TGTGCCAGCAGCCAGCGGGAGGGCGGCCACGAGCAGTACTTC
TRBJ1-1 few TRBD1 TRBV3-1/TRBV3-2 CASSPWDRNTEAFF TGTGCCAGCAGCCCCTGGGACAGGAACACTGAAGCTTTCTTT
TRBJ2-2 NA NA TRBV5-1 CASSLAGTNTGELFF TGCGCCAGCAGCTTGGCCGGGACGAACACCGGGGAGCTGTTTTTT
TRBJ1-2 NA NA TRBV7-2 CASSLGPGQNYGYTF TGTGCCAGCAGCTTAGGGCCAGGGCAGAACTATGGCTACACCTTC
TRBJ2-1 NA TRBD2 TRBV2 CASSGKWRLAGDGGEQFF TGTGCCAGCAGCGGCAAATGGAGATTAGCGGGAGATGGCGGTGAGCAGTTCTTC
TRBJ2-4 NA TRBD2 TRBV28 CASSLLAGDIQYF TGTGCCAGCAGCCTACTAGCGGGAGACATTCAGTACTTC
TRBJ1-4 NA TRBD1 TRBV10-3 CAISESGGTGEWSEKLFF TGTGCCATCAGTGAGTCGGGCGGGACAGGGGAGTGGAGTGAAAAACTGTTTTTT
TRBJ2-7 few TRBD1 TRBV7-9 CASSVRQGAAEQYF TGTGCCAGCAGCGTCCGACAGGGGGCGGCCGAGCAGTACTTC
TRBJ2-5 NA TRBD1 TRBV3-1/TRBV3-2 CASSQAATGVETQYF TGTGCCAGCAGCCAAGCGGCCACAGGGGTAGAGACCCAGTACTTC
TRBJ2-7 NA TRBD2 TRBV24-1 CATSDSTSGIYEQYF TGTGCCACCAGTGATTCTACTAGCGGGATTTACGAGCAGTACTTC
TRBJ1-5 NA NA TRBV28 CASSSDSRNQPQHF TGTGCCAGCAGTTCGGACAGTCGCAATCAGCCCCAGCATTTT
TRBJ2-1 NA TRBD1 TRBV24-1 CATSPQQGSATHEQFF TGTGCCACCAGCCCACAACAGGGGTCAGCCACACATGAGCAGTTCTTC
TRBJ1-2 NA NA TRBV2 CASRGTVYGYTF TGTGCCAGTCGGGGGACGGTCTATGGCTACACCTTC
TRBJ2-7 NA NA TRBV27 CASSLSSGGFSSPYEQYF TGTGCCAGCAGTTTAAGCTCCGGCGGTTTCTCCTCCCCCTACGAGCAGTACTTC
TRBJ2-1 NA TRBD2 TRBV24-1 CATSDPGDSGRIDEQFF TGTGCCACCAGTGATCCCGGGGATAGCGGGAGGATCGATGAGCAGTTCTTC
TRBJ1-4 NA TRBD1 TRBV25-1 CASSDTGVITNEKLFF TGTGCCAGCAGTGACACAGGGGTTATTACTAATGAAAAACTGTTTTTT
TRBJ1-2 NA TRBD1 TRBV5-4 CASSPAGQGGYGYTF TGTGCCAGCTCCCCCGCCGGACAGGGAGGCTATGGCTACACCTTC
TRBJ1-1 NA NA TRBV5-1 CASSLVAGSHTEAFF TGCGCCAGCAGCTTGGTGGCGGGATCTCACACTGAAGCTTTCTTT
TRBJ2-3 NA NA TRBV2 CASSEGLLSGDTQYF TGTGCCAGCAGTGAAGGGCTCCTCTCGGGAGATACGCAGTATTTT
TRBJ1-2 few NA TRBV27 CASSLRQAGGYTF TGTGCCAGCAGTTTACGTCAGGCGGGAGGCTACACCTTC
TRBJ2-3 NA TRBD2 TRBV28 CASSIPTGEGTQYF TGTGCCAGCTCTATCCCCACCGGGGAGGGAACGCAGTATTTT
TRBJ2-2 few NA TRBV10-1 CASSESIRVGSESGELFF TGCGCCAGCAGTGAGTCGATAAGGGTCGGGAGTGAGAGCGGGGAGCTGTTTTTT